Reported below is one TCR beta chain. Its antigen is unknown. This CDR3 is 16 amino acids long. Germline values: CDR1 LNHDA, CDR2 SQIVND (reference sequence). Trimming removed 10 bases from V and 0 bases from J, with 20 bases in between. The data belong to a study of cytotoxic CD8 clonotypes in ibrutinib-treated CLL. Study results and limitations: Public clonotypes (which were uncommon) either contracted or remained stable on treatment.

Using immunoSEQ multiplex PCR, the repertoire was profiled, and TCRdb retains in-frame clones only, with some absent. The sample yields roughly 160,000 clones, roughly 86% seen once. The receptor's source is a human donor with chronic lymphocytic leukemia. The sequencing here drew on PBMCs, taken after 12 months of ibrutinib treatment. V is TRBV19 and J is TRBJ2-3, with a possible D match to TRBD2 (6 bases). DNA of the CDR3: TGTGCCACCGGGGTGGGTGGCGCGGGGAGCACAGATACGCAGTATTTT. This gives the protein CATGVGGAGSTDTQYF.